This record looks at one TCR beta chain sequence and its context. This entry belongs to a study of blood T cell repertoires in COVID-19. As for the study in general: Spain, Italy and the United States supplied samples that represented acute and convalescent COVID-19. Sources were T cells, B-cell-depleted T cells, or PBMCs; the material itself was cDNA or gDNA.

V lost 5 bases, J lost 1 base, and 4 bases stayed unmatched. CDR3 length: 14 amino acids. Germline lookup yields CDR1 SNHLY and CDR2 FYNNEI. As processed by the authors: Reference gene primer amplification yielded estimated nucleated cell counts. The repertoire was sequenced with immunoSEQ multiplex PCR; TCRdb's copy has only in-frame clones and lacks some. The DNA gave D and trimming, while V, J and clone size come from that table. The data show some 200,000 clones, approximately 80% seen once. Sequences were obtained from peripheral blood. The sequence derives from a woman aged 55-75 years who had recovered from COVID-19. The genes are TRBV2 and TRBJ1-1, with 7 nucleotides matching TRBD1. CDR3 in amino acids: CASSLRDRNTEAFF. CDR3 nucleotide sequence: TGTGCCAGCAGTTTACGGGACAGGAACACTGAAGCTTTCTTT.